Below, one T cell receptor beta chain is given with its context. The sample comes from a study of control samples from healthy donors and cancer patients. Repertoires were generated with immunoSEQ multiplex PCR, while TCRdb's copy carries only in-frame clones and drops some. This table holds some 120,000 clones, 87% found once. The CDR3 has 16 amino acids. CDR1 LNHNV and CDR2 YYDKDF come from the germline V gene (reference sequence). V gave up 5 bases and J gave up 5 bases; unmatched junction bases: 11. The chain combines TRBV15 with TRBJ1-2, with 10 bases that match TRBD1. What was sequenced was blood. The origin of this receptor is a man aged 40-55 years in good health. The CDR3 is CATSARDRGDAYGYTF. The CDR3 bases are TGTGCCACCAGCGCAAGGGACAGGGGCGATGCTTATGGCTACACCTTC.